Sequencing of this T cell receptor beta chain was carried out in a study of blood T cell repertoires in COVID-19. CDR1 is MDHEN, CDR2 SYDVKM, per germline. Unmatched junction bases numbered 11, after V lost 6 bases and J lost 0 bases. CDR3 length equals 17 residues. Clones were read by immunoSEQ multiplex PCR, and TCRdb kept only the in-frame ones, dropping some. Seen here are 450,000 or so clones, about 91% observed once, and the top ten hold about 1.6%. The chain links TRBV28 to TRBJ1-5; 7 positions agree with TRBD1. The source of this sequence is a woman aged 40 to 55 with COVID-19, enrolled during active disease. What was sequenced was peripheral blood. Here the CDR3 reads CASRVNRGAYSNQPQHF. As DNA, the CDR3 is TGTGCCAGCAGAGTTAACAGGGGCGCCTATAGCAATCAGCCCCAGCATTTT.